The next 18 T cell receptor beta chains were all read from a single sample in a study of blood T cells in healthy people across ages. A second PCR of 7 to 11 cycles used a sample-barcoded 5' primer and a J-beta primer mix. TCRdb redid the calling of the 5' RACE reads with MiXCR, one entry per CDR3 protein. Of more than 900,000 distinct CDR3 sequences in the sample, under 30% were seen once. This same sample was also taken into another study, of T cells of mothers and their children.

The sample taken for sequencing was blood. The receptors here all came from a girl aged 2-15 years in good health.

This clonotype has more than one count but fewer than ten. One junction end does not reproduce the germline sequence, and a read error may be involved. This chain joins TRBV25-1 and TRBJ1-3; no clear D gene. CDR1 and CDR2 from the germline V gene are MGHDK and SYGVNS. The CDR3 runs 10 residues. The CDR3 protein is CASAGNTIYF. The CDR3 nucleotides are TGTGCCAGCGCTGGGAACACCATATATTTT.

The chain carries TRBV7-2 and TRBJ1-5; no reliable D call. Trimming stripped 3 bases from V and 2 bases from J, with 11 bases between. The germline CDR1 and CDR2 sequences are SGHTA and FQGNSA. The CDR3 runs to 15 residues. The CDR3 nucleotides are TGTGCCAGCAGCTTTTTGGTGGCGGGCAATCAGCCCCAGCATTTT. Translated, it gives CASSFLVAGNQPQHF. Based on the CDR3 plus reference TRBV7-2 and TRBJ1-5, the full variable domain is GAGVSQSPSNKVTEKGKDVELRCDPISGHTALYWYRQSLGQGLEFLIYFQGNSAPDKSGLPSDRFSAERTGGSVSTLTIQRTQQEDSAVYLCASSFLVAGNQPQHFGDGTRLSIL.

This clonotype has just one count. The chain couples TRBV7-9 to TRBJ2-4; D may be TRBD1 (6 bases). Per the germline V gene, CDR1 is SEHNR and CDR2 is FQNEAQ (reference sequence). This CDR3 contains 15 residues. With 6 bases removed from V and 8 bases from J, the gap between germline ends came to 20 bases. CDR3 protein: CASSYPGTFIDIQYF. As DNA, the CDR3 is TGTGCCAGCAGTTACCCTGGGACATTCATAGACATTCAGTACTTC.

This clonotype occurred a few times. The chain is built from TRBV12-5 and TRBJ2-5, with TRBD1 matching 7 bases. The assigned J gene may be wrong: the sequence end matches TRBJ2-1 better. Germline CDR1 LGHNT, CDR2 FRNRAP. The CDR3 covers 17 residues. The CDR3 protein is CASGFSTGAKIYNEQFF. In DNA form, the CDR3 reads TGTGCTAGTGGTTTCTCAACAGGGGCGAAAATTTACAATGAGCAGTTCTTC.

This clonotype was detected a few times. The chain has TRBV11-2 and TRBJ2-3, with D perhaps TRBD2 (6 bases). The V gene's germline CDR1 is SGHAT and CDR2 FQNNGV. The CDR3 covers 16 residues. V shed 3 bases and J shed 0 bases, with 13 bases lying between them. CDR3 DNA sequence: TGTGCCAGCAGCTTGATAGCGGAAACTAGCACAGATACGCAGTATTTT. Its translation: CASSLIAETSTDTQYF. The variable domain in full, completed from reference TRBV11-2 and TRBJ2-3, reads EAGVAQSPRYKIIEKRQSVAFWCNPISGHATLYWYQQILGQGPKLLIQFQNNGVVDDSQLPKDRFSAERLKGVDSTLKIQPAKLEDSAVYLCASSLIAETSTDTQYFGPGTRLTVL.

There are a few counts of this clonotype. This chain's CDR3 is CASPSPYNEQFF. The CDR3 DNA reads as TGTGCCAGCCCGTCCCCCTACAATGAGCAGTTCTTC. V usage is TRBV7-9 and J usage is TRBJ2-5; D gene unclear. The assigned J gene may be wrong: the sequence end matches TRBJ2-1 better. CDR1 is SEHNR, CDR2 FQNEAQ, per germline (reference sequence). CDR3 length equals 12 residues.

This clonotype was picked up a small number of times. The chain links TRBV20-1 to TRBJ2-3; 7 nucleotides match TRBD2. The CDR3 runs to 13 residues. Germline CDR1 DFQATT, CDR2 SNEGSKA (reference sequence). The trim removed 1 base at V and 6 bases at J, leaving 4 bases unmatched. This CDR3 is CSARGEGMDTQYF. The CDR3 region has the DNA TGCAGTGCTAGAGGGGAGGGGATGGATACGCAGTATTTT.

The chain joins TRBV4-3 to TRBJ2-1; TRBD2 matches at 7 bases. V was pared by 3 bases and J by 2 bases, with 7 bases of the junction left unmatched. This CDR3 comprises 16 residues. Germline V gene data show CDR1 as LGHNA and CDR2 as YSLEER. As DNA, the CDR3 is TGCGCCAGCAGCCAGGGTATAGCGGGTCCCTACAATGAGCAGTTCTTC. Translation gives CASSQGIAGPYNEQFF.

This clonotype was seen a handful of times. The rearrangement joins TRBV28 to TRBJ2-5; no reliable D call. Germline-derived CDR1 and CDR2 are MDHEN and SYDVKM. Trimming took 8 bases from V and 1 from J, leaving 11 bases between them. The CDR3 is 13 amino acids. CDR3 nucleotide sequence: TGTGCCAGCTTTTCCCCGATCCAAGAGACCCAGTACTTC. Its translation is CASFSPIQETQYF.

The J gene is TRBJ1-2, the V gene TRBV13; maybe TRBD1 (5 bases). This CDR3 has 14 residues. Germline loops: CDR1 PRHDT, CDR2 FYEKMQ (reference sequence). The ends were cut back, 8 bases at V and 2 bases at J, with 15 bases in the middle. The CDR3 region has the DNA TGTGCCAGCCTAAAGACCGGGACCAACTATGGCTACACCTTC. This codes for CASLKTGTNYGYTF.

The V gene is TRBV21-1, the J gene TRBJ2-1; the table gives TRBD1 as D, unverified against the DNA. TRBV21-1 is a pseudogene locus. CDR3 size: 14 residues. As DNA, the CDR3 is TGTGCCAGCAGCAAAGAAACAGGGCAATATGAGCAGTTCTTC. Translated, it gives CASSKETGQYEQFF.

This chain connects TRBV21-1 to TRBJ2-5; the table's D call, TRBD2, has no DNA check behind it. Judging by the DNA end, TRBJ2-1 fits better; the J call may be wrong. TRBV21-1 is a pseudogene segment. The CDR3 has 17 residues. The DNA of the CDR3 is TGTGCCAGCAGCAACCTTACCGGGCCTACGGCTTTCAATGAGCAGTTCTTC. It encodes CASSNLTGPTAFNEQFF.

This chain connects TRBV6-5 to TRBJ1-6, with D tentatively TRBD1 (5 bases). Trimming stripped 0 bases from V and 9 bases from J, with 9 bases between. Germline V gene data show CDR1 as MNHEY and CDR2 as SVGAGI. This CDR3 spans 14 amino acids. The CDR3 is CASSYSGGGSPLHF. CDR3 bases: TGTGCCAGCAGTTACTCGGGGGGAGGTTCACCCCTCCACTTT.

Only a few counts were recorded for this clonotype. The rearrangement uses TRBV4-3 and TRBJ2-2; 9 bases agree with TRBD2. The CDR3 loop spans 17 amino acids. V was clipped by 3 bases and J by 2 bases; unmatched bases: 7. Germline V gives CDR1 LGHNA, CDR2 YSLEER. The CDR3 sequence is CASSQVVAGDNTGELFF. CDR3 sequence (DNA): TGCGCCAGCAGCCAGGTGGTAGCGGGGGACAACACCGGGGAGCTGTTTTTT.

A few counts support this clonotype. The V gene is TRBV3-1, the J gene TRBJ2-1; D perhaps matches TRBD2 (5 bases). The J call may be incorrect, as the DNA end agrees better with TRBJ2-7. The CDR3 loop spans 14 amino acids. The germline V gene encodes CDR1 LGHDT and CDR2 YNNKEL (reference sequence). CDR3 region: CASTPGRDTYEQYF. DNA of the CDR3: TGTGCCAGTACCCCCGGACGGGATACCTACGAGCAGTACTTC.

The rearrangement links TRBV7-9 to TRBJ2-7; the D gene is possibly TRBD2 (7 bases). The CDR3 contains 15 residues. Trimming left V 8 bases short and J 3 bases short, with 20 bases between. The germline CDR1 and CDR2 sequences are SEHNR and FQNEAQ (reference sequence). The CDR3 sequence is CASSTEGGGNYEQYF. In nucleotides, the CDR3 is TGTGCCAGCTCTACTGAGGGAGGGGGGAACTACGAGCAGTACTTC.

Only a few counts were recorded for this clonotype. The chain links TRBV9 to TRBJ2-7, with D perhaps matching TRBD1 (5 bases). Trimming stripped 5 bases from V and 0 bases from J, with 9 bases between. This CDR3 contains 13 residues. Germline V gene sequence: CDR1 SGDLS, CDR2 YYNGEE. The CDR3: CASSGASSYEQYF. The CDR3 DNA follows: TGTGCCAGCAGTGGGGCCAGCTCCTACGAGCAGTACTTC.

The chain has TRBV29-1 and TRBJ1-2; 7 nucleotides line up with TRBD1. Germline values: CDR1 SQVTM, CDR2 ANQGSEA. The CDR3 spans 11 residues. Trimming cost V 7 bases and J 8 bases; bases outside gene matches: 7. The CDR3 loop is CSAVGGEGYTF. Here the CDR3 DNA reads TGCAGCGCTGTAGGGGGCGAGGGCTACACCTTC.